The following is a T cell receptor beta chain sequence with its context. This sample is part of a study of T cell changes during pregnancy in multiple sclerosis. V was trimmed by 1 base and J by 6 bases, leaving 16 bases between them. CDR1 and CDR2 from the germline V gene are LGHNA and YSLEER. The CDR3 runs to 15 residues. Assay used: immunoSEQ multiplex PCR; TCRdb lists only in-frame clones, some missing. The table lists about 22,000 clones, just under 95% of them singletons, with roughly 7.4% in the top ten. The chain is built from TRBV4-3 and TRBJ2-7, with a possible D match to TRBD1 (6 bases). This specimen was CD8+ T cells from peripheral blood mononuclear cells, taken in the third trimester of pregnancy. This receptor was identified in a female donor with multiple sclerosis, enrolled in a pregnancy study. The CDR3 DNA reads as TGCGCCAGCAGCCAAGCCTGGTCAGGGGTCTCCGAGCAGTACTTC. It encodes CASSQAWSGVSEQYF.